This record covers a single T cell receptor (beta chain). The sample comes from a study of blood T cell repertoires in COVID-19. Methods used by the authors: The authors estimated nucleated cell counts from reference gene primer amplification. Sequencing used immunoSEQ multiplex PCR; TCRdb keeps in-frame clones, though not all of them. V and J calls and clone size come straight from that table; D and trimming were deduced from the DNA. This sample yields roughly 250,000 clones, of which approximately 90% are seen a single time; 2.3% belongs to the top ten. V lost 2 bases and J lost 8, with 15 bases in between. The CDR3 sequence is 14 residues long. Germline CDR1 is MGHDK and CDR2 is SYGVNS.

This clonotype was obtained from a middle-aged woman with acute COVID-19. Sequencing input: PBMCs or T cells enriched from blood (not recorded which). The chain uses TRBV25-1 and TRBJ1-2; no clear D. The CDR3 region has the DNA TGTGCCAGCAGTGAAGAAGTAGGCTCCAGGGGCTACACCTTC. Translation gives CASSEEVGSRGYTF.